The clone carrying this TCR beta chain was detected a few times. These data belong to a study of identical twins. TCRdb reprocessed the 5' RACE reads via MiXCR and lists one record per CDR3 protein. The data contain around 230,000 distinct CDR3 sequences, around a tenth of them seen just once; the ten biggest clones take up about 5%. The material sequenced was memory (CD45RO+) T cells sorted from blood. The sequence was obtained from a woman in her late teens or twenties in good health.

The CDR3 coding sequence is TGTGCCAGCAGCTTACTACGACCCGACCGACATAAAGATACGCAGTATTTT. It encodes CASSLLRPDRHKDTQYF. V gene TRBV7-2 combines with J gene TRBJ2-3, with D hard to call. CDR1 is SGHTA and CDR2 is FQGNSA in the germline V gene. This CDR3 is 17 amino acids long. Between the trimmed V and J ends, which lost 2 bases and 5 bases, there was a span of 20 bases.